The 8 T cell receptor beta chains below were found in one sample sequenced in a study of shared clonotypes between healthy human individuals. Generated by immunoSEQ multiplex PCR, the TCRdb table keeps only in-frame clones and is missing some. The table records hundreds of thousands of clones, around 78% of them present only once. The sample consisted of PBMCs. The receptors were gathered from a woman in her 40s in good health. Some clones in this sample may be carry-over from other donors' samples.

This clone appeared once. This rearrangement joins TRBV7-2 to TRBJ2-1; D not certain. This CDR3 is built from 13 residues. Per germline, CDR1 SGHTA and CDR2 FQGNSA. V lost 2 bases and J 9 bases, leaving 11 bases between the germline ends. The CDR3 sequence is CASSLNVLLEQFF. For the CDR3, the DNA is TGTGCCAGCAGCTTAAATGTCCTACTTGAGCAGTTCTTC. The full variable domain, its missing parts supplied by reference TRBV7-2 and TRBJ2-1, is GAGVSQSPSNKVTEKGKDVELRCDPISGHTALYWYRQSLGQGLEFLIYFQGNSAPDKSGLPSDRFSAERTGGSVSTLTIQRTQQEDSAVYLCASSLNVLLEQFFGPGTRLTVL.

This clone was recorded many times. The chain links TRBV15 to TRBJ1-2; D possibly corresponds to TRBD1 (6 bases). The CDR3 consists of 15 residues. CDR1 LNHNV and CDR2 YYDKDF come from the germline V gene (reference sequence). Trimming removed 0 bases at V and 6 bases at J, with 14 bases between. As DNA, the CDR3 is TGTGCCACCAGCAGAGATAACGGGGGGGCAGATGGCTACACCTTC. This encodes CATSRDNGGADGYTF.

This clone has a count of ten or more. The J gene is TRBJ1-1, the V gene TRBV6-6; tentatively, D is TRBD1 (6 bases). This CDR3 is 14 amino acids long. Per germline, CDR1 MNHNY and CDR2 SVGAGI (reference sequence). The V and J ends lost 6 bases and 3 bases respectively, with 14 bases between them. CDR3 loop: CASRGTDSYTEAFF. The CDR3 coding sequence is TGTGCCAGCAGGGGAACGGACAGCTACACTGAAGCTTTCTTT.

This clone was counted a single time. This sequence joins TRBV19 and TRBJ2-5; 7 bases are shared with TRBD1. The CDR3 has 16 amino acids. V gave up 3 bases and J gave up 0 bases; unmatched junction bases: 7. The germline gives CDR1 LNHDA, CDR2 SQIVND (reference sequence). Written as DNA, the CDR3 is TGTGCCAGTAGTATCGGGGACAGTCAGTACCAAGAGACCCAGTACTTC. This encodes CASSIGDSQYQETQYF. The full variable domain, rest sourced from reference TRBV19 and TRBJ2-5, is DGGITQSPKYLFRKEGQNVTLSCEQNLNHDAMYWYRQDPGQGLRLIYYSQIVNDFQKGDIAEGYSVSREKKESFPLTVTSAQKNPTAFYLCASSIGDSQYQETQYFGPGTRLLVL.

The chain combines TRBV7-9 with TRBJ2-3; 8 bases agree with TRBD1. CDR1 SEHNR and CDR2 FQNEAQ come from the germline V gene (reference sequence). The CDR3 spans 16 residues. J gave up 3 bases and V 1 base, and 6 bases lay outside the gene matches. CDR3 in DNA: TGTGCCAGCAGCTTAGTTCAGGGGGCTGTAACAGATACGCAGTATTTT. Its protein is CASSLVQGAVTDTQYF.

The chain recombines TRBV5-5 with TRBJ1-5; weak D call: TRBD1 (5 bases). The germline V gene encodes CDR1 SGHKS and CDR2 YYEKEE (reference sequence). V was trimmed by 0 bases and J by 3 bases, leaving 7 bases between them. CDR3 length equals 14 residues. CDR3 in amino acids: CASSLGQLNQPQHF. The CDR3 region has the DNA TGTGCCAGCAGCTTGGGACAGCTCAATCAGCCCCAGCATTTT.

This sequence joins TRBV27 and TRBJ2-2; 10 nucleotides line up with TRBD1. V shed 5 bases, J shed 6 bases, and the junction held 15 bases outside the gene matches. CDR1 and CDR2 (germline): MNHEY, SMNVEV (reference sequence). The CDR3 is 18 residues long. As DNA, the CDR3 is TGTGCCAGCAGTCGGCCGGGACAGGGGTTTGTGAGGGCCGGGGAGCTGTTTTTT. Protein: CASSRPGQGFVRAGELFF.

The chain couples TRBV10-3 to TRBJ2-3, with TRBD2 identical over 8 bases. Germline V gene lookup returns CDR1 ENHRY and CDR2 SYGVKD. Trimming at V came to 10 bases and at J to 0 bases, leaving 6 bases not matched to a gene. The CDR3 extends over 14 amino acids. CDR3 in amino acids: CASSGISSTDTQYF. The DNA for the CDR3 is TGTGCCAGTAGCGGGATATCTAGCACAGATACGCAGTATTTT.